These 19 T cell receptor beta chains were all obtained from the same sample, sequenced in a study of T cell changes during pregnancy in multiple sclerosis. Repertoires were generated with immunoSEQ multiplex PCR, while TCRdb's copy carries only in-frame clones and drops some. The data contain about 120,000 clones, approximately 93% of them singletons. Sequencing was performed on peripheral blood, taken before pregnancy. These receptors were taken from a female donor with multiple sclerosis, enrolled in a pregnancy study.

This clone has only one observation. The rearrangement links TRBV7-2 to TRBJ2-2, with 11 bases matching TRBD2. The V segment lost 5 bases and the J segment 6 bases; nucleotides outside the gene matches: 8. This CDR3 spans 16 amino acids. The germline CDR1 and CDR2 sequences are SGHTA and FQGNSA. CDR3 residues: CASSPRLAGSAGELFF. CDR3 in DNA: TGTGCCAGCAGCCCACGACTAGCGGGGAGTGCCGGGGAGCTGTTTTTT.

The V call is TRBV5-4, the J call TRBJ2-7; TRBD1 agrees at 7 bases. In germline, CDR1 is SGHNT, CDR2 YYREEE (reference sequence). The CDR3 length is 15 residues. Germline trimming cut 2 bases from V and 3 bases from J; bases unmatched to any gene: 8. The chain's CDR3 is CASSFRDRTVYEQYF. CDR3 DNA: TGTGCCAGCAGCTTCCGGGACAGAACTGTCTACGAGCAGTACTTC.

The chain couples TRBV10-3 to TRBJ1-2; perhaps TRBD1 as D (5 bases). CDR1 is ENHRY, CDR2 SYGVKD, per germline. The CDR3 covers 14 residues. V was shortened by 10 bases and J by 6 bases, with 21 bases between the two germline ends. The CDR3 DNA sequence: TGTGCCACTTCCGGGGGATCAGAGGTCCATGGCTACACCTTC. It is translated as CATSGGSEVHGYTF.

The CDR3 spells CASRGRGLGLAGGLSSYEQYF. CDR3 nucleotides: TGTGCCAGCAGGGGCAGGGGGCTTGGTTTAGCGGGAGGGCTCAGCTCCTACGAGCAGTACTTC. The V and J genes are TRBV28 and TRBJ2-7; TRBD2 matches 11 bases. This CDR3 spans 21 amino acids. Trimming removed 6 bases from V and 0 bases from J; junction bases left unmatched: 22. The germline V gene has CDR1 MDHEN and CDR2 SYDVKM.

The rearrangement uses TRBV27 and TRBJ1-1, with D possibly matching TRBD1 (6 bases). CDR3 size: 15 residues. Trimming stripped 9 bases from V and 3 bases from J, with 20 bases between. Per the germline V gene, CDR1 is MNHEY and CDR2 is SMNVEV (reference sequence). The chain's CDR3 is CASLPGGRLDTEAFF. The CDR3, as DNA: TGTGCCAGTCTTCCGGGGGGGCGTTTGGACACTGAAGCTTTCTTT.

This rearrangement joins TRBV5-1 to TRBJ2-7, with a weak D call TRBD1 (5 bases). V shed 4 bases and J shed 2 bases, with 13 bases lying between them. Germline-derived CDR1 and CDR2 are SGHRS and YFSETQ. CDR3 length equals 14 residues. In DNA form, the CDR3 reads TGCGCCAGCAGCCCCGACAGTACTGCCTACGAGCAGTACTTC. Protein sequence: CASSPDSTAYEQYF.

The J gene is TRBJ2-2, the V gene TRBV6-1; the match to TRBD2 covers 8 bases. The CDR3 has 17 residues. V trimming: 4 bases; J trimming: 0 bases; junction bases outside the gene matches: 7. Germline-derived CDR1 and CDR2 are MNHNS and SASEGT. CDR3 sequence reads: CASSGAPGGANTGELFF. The CDR3 DNA reads as TGTGCCAGCAGTGGAGCCCCCGGGGGGGCGAACACCGGGGAGCTGTTTTTT.

In the case of this clone: The sample contains more than one DNA sequence encoding this CDR3. The genes are TRBV5-1 and TRBJ2-2; D is perhaps TRBD2 (7 bases). Looked up from germline, CDR1 is SGHRS and CDR2 is YFSETQ. The V end was cut by 3 bases, the J end by 3 bases, with 12 bases between. This CDR3 has 15 amino acids. CDR3 in DNA: TGCGCCAGCAGCTCCCAGGGGAGGGACACCGGGGAGCTGTTTTTT. It encodes CASSSQGRDTGELFF.

The V gene is TRBV9, the J gene TRBJ1-1, with 7 bases identical to TRBD1. Unmatched junction bases numbered 3, after V lost 0 bases and J lost 4 bases. CDR3 length: 14 residues. Germline V gene lookup returns CDR1 SGDLS and CDR2 YYNGEE. The CDR3 loop reads CASSVGGGGTEAFF. CDR3 DNA: TGTGCCAGCAGCGTAGGAGGGGGCGGCACTGAAGCTTTCTTT. Filled out from reference TRBV9 and TRBJ1-1, the complete variable domain reads DSGVTQTPKHLITATGQRVTLRCSPRSGDLSVYWYQQSLDQGLQFLIQYYNGEERAKGNILERFSAQQFPDLHSELNLSSLELGDSALYFCASSVGGGGTEAFFGQGTRLTVV.

The CDR3 reads CASSPQGSSYGYTF. DNA for the CDR3: TGTGCCAGCAGCCCACAGGGTAGTAGCTATGGCTACACCTTC. The chain has TRBV7-9 and TRBJ1-2; D perhaps matches TRBD1 (6 bases). CDR3 length: 14 residues. Germline lookup yields CDR1 SEHNR and CDR2 FQNEAQ (reference sequence). Trimming removed 5 bases from V and 4 bases from J, with 14 bases in between.

The V and J genes are TRBV5-5 and TRBJ2-7; 7 positions match TRBD1. V dropped 0 bases and J dropped 6; count of bases not matched to a gene: 6. Per germline, CDR1 SGHKS and CDR2 YYEKEE (reference sequence). The CDR3 extends over 14 amino acids. CDR3 bases: TGTGCCAGCAGCTTGGAGACAGGGCTCGGCGAGCAGTACTTC. Translating gives CASSLETGLGEQYF. Variable domain in full (rest from reference TRBV5-5 and TRBJ2-7): DAGVTQSPTHLIKTRGQQVTLRCSPISGHKSVSWYQQVLGQGPQFIFQYYEKEERGRGNFPDRFSARQFPNYSSELNVNALLLGDSALYLCASSLETGLGEQYFGPGTRLTVT.

The chain uses TRBV6-5 and TRBJ1-5; D not resolved. The CDR3 contains 14 residues. The germline V gene encodes CDR1 MNHEY and CDR2 SVGAGI. Trimming took off 0 bases at V and 1 base at J, with 4 bases between the two ends. The DNA for the CDR3 is TGTGCCAGCAGTTACTCCCGGAGCAATCAGCCCCAGCATTTT. Translating gives CASSYSRSNQPQHF.

The rearrangement joins TRBV7-9 to TRBJ2-7, with 8 bases aligning to TRBD1. This CDR3 comprises 14 residues. The germline gives CDR1 SEHNR, CDR2 FQNEAQ (reference sequence). V dropped 1 base and J dropped 2; count of bases not matched to a gene: 1. The CDR3 region has the DNA TGTGCCAGCAGCTTAGGGGACAGGACCTACGAGCAGTACTTC. It yields the protein CASSLGDRTYEQYF.

The chain couples TRBV13 to TRBJ1-1; D is ambiguous. This CDR3 spans 12 amino acids. Germline assignment: CDR1 PRHDT and CDR2 FYEKMQ (reference sequence). The V end lost 1 base, the J end lost 11 bases, and 11 bases lay between the germline ends. CDR3 amino acids: CASSLENRRAFF. The CDR3 DNA reads as TGTGCCAGCAGCTTAGAGAACCGGAGGGCTTTCTTT.

This sequence joins TRBV6-5 and TRBJ2-1; D possibly corresponds to TRBD1 (6 bases). The V end was cut by 6 bases, the J end by 9 bases, with 12 bases between. This CDR3 is built from 12 residues. Germline V gives CDR1 MNHEY, CDR2 SVGAGI. The CDR3 bases are TGTGCCAGCAGCATAACAGGGATTGAGCAGTTCTTC. This sequence encodes CASSITGIEQFF.

The chain is built from TRBV2 and TRBJ2-5, with 7 bases aligning to TRBD1. After removal of 5 bases from V and 5 bases from J, the junction contained 5 bases not matched to a gene. CDR1 is SNHLY, CDR2 FYNNEI, per germline. CDR3 length: 13 residues. Here the CDR3 reads CASSPQGWETQYF. CDR3 in DNA: TGTGCCAGCAGTCCACAGGGGTGGGAGACCCAGTACTTC.

The chain carries TRBV2 and TRBJ1-5; TRBD1 might be the D (5 bases). Trimming stripped 7 bases from V and 3 bases from J, with 10 bases between. CDR1 and CDR2 (germline): SNHLY, FYNNEI. The CDR3 has 13 amino acids. CDR3 sequence reads: CASIGGYNQPQHF. DNA for the CDR3: TGTGCCAGCATCGGGGGTTACAATCAGCCCCAGCATTTT.

The chain links TRBV9 to TRBJ2-2; D is unresolved. Germline V gene sequence: CDR1 SGDLS, CDR2 YYNGEE. V was clipped by 0 bases and J by 0 bases, with 6 bases between them. The CDR3 runs 15 residues. CDR3 protein: CASSVAGTNTGELFF. DNA for the CDR3: TGTGCCAGCAGCGTAGCCGGTACGAACACCGGGGAGCTGTTTTTT.

This chain connects TRBV19 to TRBJ1-5, with 11 bases lining up with TRBD1. CDR3 length: 20 amino acids. Trimming removed 3 bases from V and 0 bases from J; junction bases left unmatched: 13. CDR1 is LNHDA, CDR2 SQIVND, per germline (reference sequence). The CDR3 loop is CASSIKGTGGPRGSNQPQHF. CDR3 nucleotides: TGTGCCAGTAGTATTAAAGGGACAGGGGGACCACGCGGTAGCAATCAGCCCCAGCATTTT. The full variable domain, in which reference TRBV19 and TRBJ1-5 provide the parts outside the CDR3, is DGGITQSPKYLFRKEGQNVTLSCEQNLNHDAMYWYRQDPGQGLRLIYYSQIVNDFQKGDIAEGYSVSREKKESFPLTVTSAQKNPTAFYLCASSIKGTGGPRGSNQPQHFGDGTRLSIL.